One T cell receptor beta chain is described in this entry. Methods used by the authors: Amplification of reference gene primers provided the estimated nucleated cell counts. TCRdb's table, derived via immunoSEQ multiplex PCR, lists solely in-frame clones and lacks some. V, J and clone size were drawn from that table, and D and trimming were deduced from the DNA. The sample carries roughly 120,000 clones, about nine tenths recorded once. The CDR3 is 16 residues long. CDR1 KGHDR and CDR2 SFDVKD come from the germline V gene. V was clipped by 4 bases and J by 2 bases; unmatched bases: 8. This record belongs to a study of blood T cell repertoires in COVID-19. Study summary: Sites in the United States, Italy and Spain provided acute and convalescent COVID-19 samples. The analysed material was cDNA or gDNA that came from T cells, B-cell-depleted T cells, or PBMCs.

The TCR originated in a woman aged 50 to 60 with acute or convalescent COVID-19. The chain combines TRBV24-1 with TRBJ2-5; 8 nucleotides agree with TRBD1. Sequencing was performed on peripheral blood. The CDR3 sequence is CATSDPLRDRQETQYF. CDR3 nucleotides: TGTGCCACCAGTGACCCTCTCCGGGACAGGCAAGAGACCCAGTACTTC.